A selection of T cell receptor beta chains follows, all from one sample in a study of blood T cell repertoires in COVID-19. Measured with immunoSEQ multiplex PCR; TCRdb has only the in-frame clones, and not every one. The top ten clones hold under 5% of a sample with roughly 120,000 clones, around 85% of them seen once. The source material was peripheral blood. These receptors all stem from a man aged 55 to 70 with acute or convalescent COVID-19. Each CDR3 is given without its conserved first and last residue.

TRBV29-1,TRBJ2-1,SVGGRTGGTEQF
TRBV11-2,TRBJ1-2,ASSPGEELNYGYT
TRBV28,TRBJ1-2,ASSFTGDVGINYGYT
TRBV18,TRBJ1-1,ASSLGTGGTEAF
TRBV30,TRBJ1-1,AWTGTNRAGAF
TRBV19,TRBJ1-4,ASSPSTTNEKLF
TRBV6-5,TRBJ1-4,ASRKQQGENEKLF
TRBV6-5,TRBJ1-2,ASSYSVTVDGYT
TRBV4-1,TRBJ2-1,ASSQREGMNEQF
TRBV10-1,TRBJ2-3,ASSESADTQY
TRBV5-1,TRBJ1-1,ASSLRGENTEAF
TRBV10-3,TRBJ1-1,AIGTATEAF
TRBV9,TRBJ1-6,ASSGDRASPLH
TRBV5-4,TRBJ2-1,ASSLQASGPYQF
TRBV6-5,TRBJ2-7,ASSYASPRDSYEQY
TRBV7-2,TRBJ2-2,ASSSRVGGGELF
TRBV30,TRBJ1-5,AWRGAGGNQPQH
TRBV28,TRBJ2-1,ASRLAGGGGEQF
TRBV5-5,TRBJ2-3,ASSFTTSGSTDTQY
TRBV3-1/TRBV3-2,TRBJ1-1,ASSSPDRATEAF
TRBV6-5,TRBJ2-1,ASSSQGLDQF
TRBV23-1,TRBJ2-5,ASISKDRDSRRRGQETQY